The 13 T cell receptor beta chains presented below share a single source sample, sequenced in a study of identical twins. TCRdb fed the 5' RACE reads into MiXCR, producing one record per CDR3 protein. The sample has 1,800,000 or so distinct CDR3 sequences; under 35% are singletons. Sequencing was carried out using cord blood. The receptors shown here come from a newborn girl in good health.

The chain combines TRBV30 with TRBJ1-2; D gene uncertain. There are 13 residues in the CDR3. The germline V gene has CDR1 GTSNPN and CDR2 SVGIG (reference sequence). With 0 bases removed from V and 2 bases from J, the gap between germline ends came to 7 bases. The CDR3 region is CAWSVPDNYGYTF. The CDR3 nucleotides are TGTGCCTGGAGTGTACCGGACAACTATGGCTACACCTTC.

A few counts support this clonotype. The J gene is TRBJ2-5, the V gene TRBV12-5, with D perhaps given as TRBD1 or TRBD2 (5 bases each). The CDR3 has 16 residues. Germline CDR1 LGHNT, CDR2 FRNRAP. Trimming stripped 0 bases from V and 0 bases from J, with 11 bases between. In nucleotides, the CDR3 is TGTGCTAGTGGTTTGGTACTGGGGGTACACCAAGAGACCCAGTACTTC. Translated: CASGLVLGVHQETQYF.

The chain employs TRBV11-2 and TRBJ2-4; a weak D match, TRBD1 (5 bases). The DNA end favors TRBJ2-5, so the J call may be wrong. Germline V gene data show CDR1 as SGHAT and CDR2 as FQNNGV. The CDR3 consists of 15 residues. The CDR3: CASSLDLGALETQYF. In DNA form, the CDR3 reads TGTGCCAGCAGCTTAGATCTTGGGGCGTTGGAGACCCAGTACTTC.

V usage is TRBV6-1 and J usage is TRBJ1-2; a weak D match, TRBD1 (5 bases). The ends were cut back, 6 bases at V and 7 bases at J, with 15 bases in the middle. CDR3 size: 13 residues. In germline, CDR1 is MNHNS, CDR2 SASEGT. The CDR3 loop is CASSPGPGGGYTF. The CDR3 bases are TGTGCCAGCAGCCCGGGGCCGGGTGGTGGCTACACCTTC.

About this clonotype: Mismatch with germline at one junction end may stem from a read error. This chain connects TRBV4-2 to TRBJ1-1; D gene uncertain. The V gene's germline CDR1 is LGHNA and CDR2 YNFKEQ. This CDR3 contains 14 residues. The CDR3 DNA follows: TGTGCCAGCAGCCAAGATCGGCAGAACACTGAAGCTTCCTTT. Its protein product is CASSQDRQNTEASF.

This clonotype was recorded a few times. V gene TRBV5-1 combines with J gene TRBJ2-4, with D uncertain. The germline V gene has CDR1 SGHRS and CDR2 YFSETQ. The V end lost 0 bases, the J end lost 0 bases, and 10 bases lay between the germline ends. The CDR3 extends over 16 amino acids. The DNA of the CDR3 is TGCGCCAGCAGCTTGGGGCAGGCTCTAGCCAAAAACATTCAGTACTTC. Translated, it gives CASSLGQALAKNIQYF. Complete variable domain (other parts from reference TRBV5-1 and TRBJ2-4): KAGVTQTPRYLIKTRGQQVTLSCSPISGHRSVSWYQQTPGQGLQFLFEYFSETQRNKGNFPGRFSGRQFSNSRSEMNVSTLELGDSALYLCASSLGQALAKNIQYFGAGTRLSVL.

This clonotype was found a few times. The gene calls are TRBV20-1 and TRBJ2-1; D may be TRBD2 (6 bases). CDR1 and CDR2 from the germline V gene are DFQATT and SNEGSKA (reference sequence). The CDR3 has 13 residues. V was trimmed by 2 bases and J by 6 bases, leaving 11 bases between them. The CDR3 DNA reads TGCAGTGCTAGACGGACTATCCCCAATGAGCAGTTCTTC. Amino acids: CSARRTIPNEQFF.

This clonotype turned up a few times. The genes are TRBV30 and TRBJ1-2; 11 nucleotides match TRBD1. V lost 2 bases and J lost 5; bases outside the gene matches: 7. The germline V gene has CDR1 GTSNPN and CDR2 SVGIG (reference sequence). This CDR3 spans 15 amino acids. The CDR3 sequence is CAWSIGQGARYGYTF. CDR3 sequence (DNA): TGTGCCTGGAGTATCGGACAGGGGGCACGGTATGGCTACACCTTC. Using reference TRBV30 and TRBJ1-2 for the parts outside the CDR3, the full variable domain is SQTIHQWPATLVQPVGSPLSLECTVEGTSNPNLYWYRQAAGRGLQLLFYSVGIGQISSEVPQNLSASRPQDRQFILSSKKLLLSDSGFYLCAWSIGQGARYGYTFGSGTRLTVV.

The rearrangement joins TRBV9 to TRBJ2-3, with TRBD2 identical over 8 bases. The length of the CDR3 is 16 residues. Germline CDR1 and CDR2: SGDLS and YYNGEE. The V segment lost 2 bases and the J segment 2 bases; nucleotides outside the gene matches: 7. The CDR3 nucleotides read TGTGCCAGCAGCGTCCTAGCGGGCGGAGTCACAGATACGCAGTATTTT. It yields the protein CASSVLAGGVTDTQYF.

The CDR3 DNA reads as TGTGCCAGCAAAGCGGGGGGGCCCTACGAGCAGTACTTC. It codes for CASKAGGPYEQYF. V and J are TRBV6-1 and TRBJ2-5; 10 positions match TRBD2. The tail of the sequence fits TRBJ2-7 better, so the J call may be wrong. CDR1 MNHNS and CDR2 SASEGT come from the germline V gene. CDR3 length equals 13 residues.

Concerning this clonotype itself: Since a much larger clone is just one base distant, this may be a read error. CDR3: CASSYSGSQYF. In DNA form, the CDR3 reads TGTGCCAGCAGTTACTCGGGGTCCCAGTACTTC. V is TRBV6-6 and J is TRBJ2-5; D is uncertain. The CDR3 runs to 11 residues. Germline V gives CDR1 MNHNY, CDR2 SVGAGI (reference sequence). The V end lost 0 bases, the J end lost 9 bases, and 5 bases lay between the germline ends.

This sequence joins TRBV27 and TRBJ1-2; D gene ambiguous. The CDR3 is 13 residues long. Germline V CDR1 and CDR2: MNHEY, SMNVEV (reference sequence). Deletions cut 7 bases from V and 2 bases from J, with 11 bases between. The CDR3 sequence: CASTPTPNYGYTF. The DNA of the CDR3 is TGTGCCAGCACCCCGACACCAAACTATGGCTACACCTTC.

The sample holds a few counts of this clonotype. The V and J genes are TRBV27 and TRBJ2-7; 11 bases line up with TRBD2. The germline CDR1 and CDR2 sequences are MNHEY and SMNVEV (reference sequence). J was trimmed by 4 bases and V by 5 bases; bases with no gene match: 7. The CDR3 loop spans 15 amino acids. This CDR3 reads CASSPRTSGRYEQYF. CDR3 nucleotides: TGTGCCAGCAGTCCCCGGACTAGCGGGCGGTACGAGCAGTACTTC.